This T cell receptor (beta chain) was retrieved from a study of blood T cell repertoires in COVID-19. Background on the study: Some COVID-19 samples were acute and others convalescent; all came from the United States, Italy and Spain. T cells, B-cell-depleted T cells, or PBMCs provided the cDNA or gDNA that served as material.

The J segment lost 8 bases and the V segment lost 2 bases, leaving 7 bases of the junction unmatched. This CDR3 has 14 residues. Germline lookup yields CDR1 SNHLY and CDR2 FYNNEI. Some clones are missing from TCRdb's copy, which holds only in-frame ones; the method was immunoSEQ multiplex PCR. The table has 200,000 to 250,000 clones, around 84% seen once. The rearrangement links TRBV2 to TRBJ1-1, with 8 bases fitting TRBD1. The origin of this receptor is an older woman who had recovered from COVID-19. Sample: peripheral blood. Here the CDR3 reads CASSETPWTGEAFF. The DNA for the CDR3 is TGTGCCAGCAGTGAAACACCTTGGACAGGGGAAGCTTTCTTT.